This TCR beta chain is from a study of blood T cell repertoires in COVID-19. Study at large: PBMCs, B-cell-depleted T cells, or T cells provided the cDNA or gDNA that made up the material.

CDR1 and CDR2 from the germline V gene are GTSNPN and SVGIG (reference sequence). Unmatched junction bases numbered 3, after V lost 1 base and J lost 0 bases. This CDR3 has 15 amino acids. Source study methods: Amplification with reference gene primers provided the estimates of nucleated cell counts. The repertoire was sequenced with immunoSEQ multiplex PCR; TCRdb's copy has only in-frame clones and lacks some. The DNA gave D and trimming, while V, J and clone size come from that table. The sample shows a few hundred thousand clones, around 90% of them seen only once. J is TRBJ2-7 and V is TRBV30, with 10 bases lining up with TRBD2. This sequence was found in a human donor in a cohort sampled during active COVID-19. The specimen was peripheral blood. The CDR3 loop is CAWSDSGGSSYEQYF. CDR3 DNA: TGTGCCTGGAGTGATAGCGGGGGGAGCTCCTACGAGCAGTACTTC. Based on the CDR3 plus reference TRBV30 and TRBJ2-7, the full variable domain is SQTIHQWPATLVQPVGSPLSLECTVEGTSNPNLYWYRQAAGRGLQLLFYSVGIGQISSEVPQNLSASRPQDRQFILSSKKLLLSDSGFYLCAWSDSGGSSYEQYFGPGTRLTVT.